A single sample gave rise to the 20 T cell receptor beta chains below, sequenced in a study of radiation and T cells in renal cell carcinoma (dated by TCRdb to 2018 to 2020). The sample's time point label is to be understood as: blood 4 weeks post-SBRT, at nephrectomy. In light of the paper, this sample's treatment or condition label describes: 15 Gy SBRT to primary tumor, nephrectomy 4 weeks later. The method was the immunoSEQ multiplex PCR assay. TCRdb took this table from immuneACCESS and kept in-frame rearrangements with V and J called. Such tables lack part of the clones; where checked against another copy, unresolved V genes explain under half of the gap, and the rest is unexplained. A total of about 170,000 clones appear in this sample, about 85% of them only once. The top ten constitute about 11% of the sample. Sequencing used blood, obtained from a patient whose treatment included radiotherapy and nephrectomy. The receptors shown here come from a woman in her fifties or sixties with renal cell carcinoma.

Points on this clone: The sample has other DNA sequences that encode this CDR3 too. The chain employs TRBV18 and TRBJ1-1, with D tentatively TRBD1 (5 bases). The CDR3 has 13 amino acids. Germline V CDR1 and CDR2: KGHSH, LQKENI. The V end lost 4 bases, the J end lost 1 base, and 7 bases lay between the germline ends. CDR3: CASSQGQNTEAFF. The CDR3 bases are TGTGCCAGCTCACAAGGACAGAACACTGAAGCTTTCTTT.

This chain links TRBV7-3 with TRBJ2-2, with TRBD2 matching over 12 bases. The ends lost 5 bases at V and 4 bases at J; junction bases unmatched: 11. The CDR3 covers 18 residues. Per germline, CDR1 SGHTA and CDR2 FQGTGA. The CDR3, as DNA: TGTGCCAGCAGCCCACTGACTAGCGGGGGACCCGGCACCGGGGAGCTGTTTTTT. It specifies CASSPLTSGGPGTGELFF. The full variable domain, with the rest looked up from reference TRBV7-3 and TRBJ2-2, is GAGVSQTPSNKVTEKGKYVELRCDPISGHTALYWYRQSLGQGPEFLIYFQGTGAADDSGLPNDRFFAVRPEGSVSTLKIQRTERGDSAVYLCASSPLTSGGPGTGELFFGEGSRLTVL.

As concerns this clone: It is unclear where the CDR3 begins or ends on the DNA, so no DNA is shown, and the CDR3 is as TCRdb lists it. V gene TRBV11-3 combines with J gene TRBJ2-5; TRBD2, the table's D call, lacks a check against the DNA. A total of 13 residues make up the CDR3, ends included. Germline CDR1 reads SGHNT; CDR2 reads YENEEA. This chain's CDR3 is CASSFGSGGTQYF.

This sequence joins TRBV7-2 and TRBJ2-7, with 7 bases that match TRBD2. Germline CDR1 and CDR2: SGHTA and FQGNSA. J lost 2 bases, V lost 4 bases, and 8 bases had no gene match. This CDR3 spans 15 amino acids. The chain's CDR3 is CASSSIRDYPYEQYF. As DNA, the CDR3 is TGTGCCAGCAGCTCCATCCGGGACTACCCCTACGAGCAGTACTTC.

The gene calls are TRBV4-2 and TRBJ2-1; 9 bases line up with TRBD2. With V trimmed by 6 bases and J by 5 bases, 8 bases remained unmatched. Germline CDR1 reads LGHNA; CDR2 reads YNFKEQ. The length of the CDR3 is 15 residues. The CDR3 is CASSGSGGHDNEQFF. The CDR3 DNA is TGTGCCAGCAGTGGAAGCGGGGGGCACGACAATGAGCAGTTCTTC.

This clone was recorded a few times. The chain employs TRBV10-1 and TRBJ1-1; D gene unclear. The CDR3 is made up of 14 amino acids. Germline V lookup: CDR1 WNHNN, CDR2 SYGVQD (reference sequence). Trimming removed 3 bases from V and 0 bases from J, with 8 bases in between. The CDR3 coding sequence is TGCGCCAGCAGTGAAGGGCTTATGAACACTGAAGCTTTCTTT. As protein: CASSEGLMNTEAFF.

The chain links TRBV9 to TRBJ2-7; the match to TRBD1 covers 8 bases. Trimming at V came to 4 bases and at J to 7 bases, leaving 10 bases not matched to a gene. The germline V gene encodes CDR1 SGDLS and CDR2 YYNGEE. This CDR3 is 14 amino acids long. CDR3 protein: CASSTDRVVGEQYF. As DNA, the CDR3 is TGTGCCAGCAGCACGGACAGGGTAGTGGGAGAGCAGTACTTC.

The genes are TRBV10-3 and TRBJ2-7, with TRBD1 identical over 10 bases. Trimming at V came to 10 bases and at J to 2 bases, leaving 14 bases not matched to a gene. Germline V gene lookup returns CDR1 ENHRY and CDR2 SYGVKD. CDR3 length: 16 amino acids. In nucleotides, the CDR3 is TGTGCCAGCAATGACGGGACAGGGGCCACCGCCTACGAGCAGTACTTC. The encoded protein is CASNDGTGATAYEQYF.

The chain links TRBV10-3 to TRBJ2-7; D uncertain. V shed 0 bases and J shed 3 bases, with 9 bases lying between them. The length of the CDR3 is 14 residues. The germline V gene has CDR1 ENHRY and CDR2 SYGVKD. CDR3 loop: CAISESGSSYEQYF. The CDR3 DNA reads TGTGCCATCAGTGAGTCGGGATCGAGCTACGAGCAGTACTTC.

The chain combines TRBV2 with TRBJ2-7; D is perhaps TRBD1 (5 bases). V lost 2 bases to trimming and J lost 2 bases, with 10 bases between them. Germline CDR1 SNHLY, CDR2 FYNNEI. The CDR3 loop spans 14 amino acids. The CDR3 DNA reads TGTGCCAGCAGTGAAATTCCAGGGCCCTACGAGCAGTACTTC. Translation: CASSEIPGPYEQYF.

Comments on this clone: The junction departs from the called germline gene at one end, perhaps through a read error. V and J are TRBV7-7 and TRBJ1-5; TRBD1 aligns across 12 bases. Looked up from germline, CDR1 is SSHAT and CDR2 is FNYEAQ (reference sequence). The CDR3 is 21 residues long. CDR3 nucleotide sequence: TGTGCTAGCAGCCTTACCTCACGGGACAGGGGGCCCCTATATGGCAATCAGCCCCAGCATTTT. Amino acid sequence: CASSLTSRDRGPLYGNQPQHF.

The V gene is TRBV6-5, the J gene TRBJ1-3, with D unresolved. Trimming took 0 bases from V and 0 from J, leaving 9 bases between them. The germline gives CDR1 MNHEY, CDR2 SVGAGI. There are 16 residues in the CDR3. Here the CDR3 reads CASSYSSFGSGNTIYF. The CDR3 DNA reads as TGTGCCAGCAGTTACTCGAGTTTCGGCTCTGGAAACACCATATATTTT.

V is TRBV6-6 and J is TRBJ2-1, with TRBD1 identical over 8 bases. Trimming at V came to 6 bases and at J to 16 bases, leaving 8 bases not matched to a gene. CDR1 and CDR2 (germline): MNHNY, SVGAGI (reference sequence). This CDR3 has 11 residues. The CDR3 DNA follows: TGTGCCAGCAGATATGACAGGGGAGGATTCTTC. Translating gives CASRYDRGGFF.

This rearrangement joins TRBV6-1 to TRBJ1-5; D may be TRBD1 (5 bases). Germline CDR1 MNHNS, CDR2 SASEGT. The CDR3 covers 12 residues. V was clipped by 8 bases and J by 4 bases, with 9 bases between them. The CDR3 spells CASYEGNQPQHF. DNA of the CDR3: TGTGCCAGCTATGAGGGGAATCAGCCCCAGCATTTT.

The gene calls are TRBV2 and TRBJ1-2; perhaps TRBD1 as D (5 bases). The germline V gene has CDR1 SNHLY and CDR2 FYNNEI. CDR3 length: 14 residues. Trimming stripped 2 bases from V and 10 bases from J, with 17 bases between. CDR3 region: CASSEMGPREDYTF. DNA for the CDR3: TGTGCCAGCAGTGAAATGGGACCCCGGGAAGACTACACCTTC.

CDR3 loop: CASRQGGSETQYF. DNA for the CDR3: TGTGCCAGCAGGCAGGGAGGGTCAGAGACCCAGTACTTC. The chain joins TRBV2 to TRBJ2-5; 7 nucleotides agree with TRBD2. Germline V gene lookup returns CDR1 SNHLY and CDR2 FYNNEI. The CDR3 extends over 13 amino acids. V gave up 6 bases and J gave up 4 bases; unmatched junction bases: 5.

This clone has only one observation. The chain employs TRBV4-1 and TRBJ2-5; D remains ambiguous. The CDR3 has 14 residues. Trimming removed 0 bases from V and 1 base from J, with 6 bases in between. The germline CDR1 and CDR2 sequences are MGHRA and YSYEKL. The CDR3 spells CASSQDVSQETQYF. CDR3 bases: TGCGCCAGCAGCCAAGATGTCAGCCAAGAGACCCAGTACTTC.

V is TRBV7-8 and J is TRBJ1-5, with 10 bases lining up with TRBD1. Germline V gene sequence: CDR1 SGHVS, CDR2 FQNEAQ. With V trimmed by 4 bases and J by 7 bases, 13 bases remained unmatched. The CDR3 contains 17 residues. The DNA of the CDR3 is TGTGCCAGCAGCTCGGGAAGGACAGGGGGGATTGAACAGCCCCAGCATTTT. It yields the protein CASSSGRTGGIEQPQHF.

This chain joins TRBV5-1 and TRBJ1-1, with TRBD1 as a possible D gene (6 bases). The CDR3 totals 12 residues. Looked up from germline, CDR1 is SGHRS and CDR2 is YFSETQ. V lost 5 bases to trimming and J lost 5 bases, with 10 bases between them. CDR3 DNA: TGCGCCAGCAGTACACAGGGTACTGAAGCTTTCTTT. Protein sequence: CASSTQGTEAFF.

The J gene is TRBJ2-2, the V gene TRBV19; TRBD1 matches at 9 bases. Germline lookup yields CDR1 LNHDA and CDR2 SQIVND (reference sequence). This CDR3 region has 18 residues. Trimming removed 0 bases from V and 8 bases from J; junction bases left unmatched: 13. CDR3 in DNA: TGTGCCAGTAGTATAGATCCTCTTGGACAGGGGCCTGGAGGGGAGCTGTTTTTT. The encoded protein is CASSIDPLGQGPGGELFF. The entire variable domain, with the rest obtained from reference TRBV19 and TRBJ2-2, is as follows: DGGITQSPKYLFRKEGQNVTLSCEQNLNHDAMYWYRQDPGQGLRLIYYSQIVNDFQKGDIAEGYSVSREKKESFPLTVTSAQKNPTAFYLCASSIDPLGQGPGGELFFGEGSRLTVL.